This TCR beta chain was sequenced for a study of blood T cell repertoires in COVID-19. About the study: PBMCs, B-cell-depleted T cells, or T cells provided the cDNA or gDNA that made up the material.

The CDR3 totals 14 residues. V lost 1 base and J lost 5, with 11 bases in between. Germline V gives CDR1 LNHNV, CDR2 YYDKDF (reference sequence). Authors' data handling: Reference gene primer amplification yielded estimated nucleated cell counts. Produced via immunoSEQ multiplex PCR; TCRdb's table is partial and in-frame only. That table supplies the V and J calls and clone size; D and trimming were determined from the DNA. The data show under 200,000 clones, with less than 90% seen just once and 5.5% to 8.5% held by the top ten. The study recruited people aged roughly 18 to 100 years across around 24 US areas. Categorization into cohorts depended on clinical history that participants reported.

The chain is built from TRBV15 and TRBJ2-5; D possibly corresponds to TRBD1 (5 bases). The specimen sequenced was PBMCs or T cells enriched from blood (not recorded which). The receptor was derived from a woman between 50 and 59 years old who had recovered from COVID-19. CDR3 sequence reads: CATSRAREGETQYF. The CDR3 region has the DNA TGTGCCACCAGCAGAGCCAGGGAAGGGGAGACCCAGTACTTC.